One and the same sample provided the 17 T cell receptor beta chains below, sequenced in a study of control samples from healthy donors and cancer patients. Here immunoSEQ multiplex PCR was the method, and the copy in TCRdb shows in-frame clones only, minus some. The sample records under 75,000 clones, about nine tenths being singletons. The specimen was PBMCs. The origin of the receptors is a woman aged 45-65 years with colorectal cancer.

This rearrangement joins TRBV24-1 to TRBJ1-1; D possibly corresponds to TRBD1 (6 bases). This CDR3 contains 17 residues. With 6 bases removed from V and 2 bases from J, the gap between germline ends came to 21 bases. Germline V gives CDR1 KGHDR, CDR2 SFDVKD. In DNA form, the CDR3 reads TGTGCCACCAGTCCTGGGTCCAGGGGTTCGGCAAACACTGAAGCTTTCTTT. It is translated as CATSPGSRGSANTEAFF.

This sequence joins TRBV5-6 and TRBJ2-7, with 10 bases aligning to TRBD2. CDR1 and CDR2 from the germline V gene are SGHDT and YYEEEE. The V segment lost 6 bases and the J segment 4 bases; nucleotides outside the gene matches: 13. The CDR3 loop spans 16 amino acids. The CDR3 protein is CASTRTALAGAYEQYF. The CDR3 DNA is TGTGCCAGCACCCGAACCGCTCTAGCGGGAGCATACGAGCAGTACTTC.

The chain links TRBV25-1 to TRBJ1-1, with unresolved D. CDR1 and CDR2 from the germline V gene are MGHDK and SYGVNS. This CDR3 spans 13 amino acids. V was shortened by 3 bases and J by 3 bases, with 8 bases between the two germline ends. The CDR3 DNA reads as TGTGCCAGCAGTGAGAAACATCACACTGAAGCTTTCTTT. Encoded protein: CASSEKHHTEAFF.

The rearrangement joins TRBV5-1 to TRBJ2-5, with a tentative D call TRBD2 (5 bases). V was pared by 4 bases and J by 2 bases, with 9 bases between. CDR1 SGHRS and CDR2 YFSETQ come from the germline V gene. CDR3 length equals 13 residues. The CDR3 is CASSLGLQETQYF. DNA of the CDR3: TGCGCCAGCAGCCTCGGACTGCAAGAGACCCAGTACTTC.

The J gene is TRBJ2-5, the V gene TRBV24-1; perhaps TRBD2 as D (5 bases). This CDR3 has 14 residues. V lost 1 base and J 5 bases, leaving 10 bases between the germline ends. The germline gives CDR1 KGHDR, CDR2 SFDVKD. The CDR3 is CATSDFGQRETQYF. The CDR3 DNA reads TGTGCCACCAGTGATTTTGGGCAGCGGGAGACCCAGTACTTC.

CDR3 sequence (DNA): TGCGCCAGCAGCCCCTGGGACTCAAATGGCTACACCTTC. Translation gives CASSPWDSNGYTF. The chain links TRBV5-1 to TRBJ1-2; a possible D gene is TRBD1 (5 bases). V lost 4 bases to trimming and J lost 6 bases, with 13 bases between them. The length of the CDR3 is 13 residues. Germline V gene data show CDR1 as SGHRS and CDR2 as YFSETQ. The whole variable domain, remainder taken from reference TRBV5-1 and TRBJ1-2, is KAGVTQTPRYLIKTRGQQVTLSCSPISGHRSVSWYQQTPGQGLQFLFEYFSETQRNKGNFPGRFSGRQFSNSRSEMNVSTLELGDSALYLCASSPWDSNGYTFGSGTRLTVV.

This rearrangement joins TRBV7-6 to TRBJ2-5, with a weak D call TRBD2 (5 bases). V was cut by 0 bases and J by 4 bases, with 24 bases left in between. This CDR3 region has 19 residues. Germline V gene data show CDR1 as SGHVS and CDR2 as FNYEAQ. The CDR3 DNA is TGTGCCAGCAGCTTAGCTCCCCCCGCCACTAGTCTTATACTAGAGACCCAGTACTTC. It specifies CASSLAPPATSLILETQYF.

The chain joins TRBV19 to TRBJ2-1; 8 positions match TRBD2. CDR1 is LNHDA, CDR2 SQIVND, per germline (reference sequence). The CDR3 has 17 amino acids. The ends lost 2 bases at V and 7 bases at J; junction bases unmatched: 13. The CDR3 sequence: CASSITSFGRARNEQFF. CDR3 nucleotide sequence: TGTGCCAGTAGTATAACGTCTTTCGGGAGGGCCAGAAATGAGCAGTTCTTC.

The rearrangement uses TRBV6-2 or TRBV6-3 and TRBJ2-7; 8 bases map to TRBD2. This CDR3 region has 14 residues. The J segment lost 3 bases and the V segment lost 5 bases, leaving 6 bases of the junction unmatched. The germline gives CDR1 MNHEY, CDR2 SVGEGT. CDR3: CASSKGLGDYEQYF. In DNA form, the CDR3 reads TGTGCCAGCAGTAAGGGACTAGGGGACTACGAGCAGTACTTC.

This sequence joins TRBV5-1 and TRBJ1-2; 8 bases are a match to TRBD1. With V trimmed by 0 bases and J by 5 bases, 6 bases remained unmatched. Germline V gene data show CDR1 as SGHRS and CDR2 as YFSETQ. The CDR3 length is 15 residues. The CDR3 nucleotides read TGCGCCAGCAGCTTGGTTCCAGGGGGCGATTATGGCTACACCTTC. This encodes CASSLVPGGDYGYTF.

V usage is TRBV9 and J usage is TRBJ2-7, with 8 positions matching TRBD2. The ends lost 7 bases at V and 3 bases at J; junction bases unmatched: 15. The CDR3 has 16 amino acids. Germline V gene data show CDR1 as SGDLS and CDR2 as YYNGEE. In DNA form, the CDR3 reads TGTGCCAGCCGCGCGGGGGGATCGGGGGCATTCTACGAGCAGTACTTC. Protein: CASRAGGSGAFYEQYF.

The genes are TRBV7-8 and TRBJ2-2; 7 nucleotides agree with TRBD2. CDR1 is SGHVS and CDR2 is FQNEAQ in the germline V gene. J gave up 5 bases and V 3 bases, and 6 bases lay outside the gene matches. This CDR3 contains 15 residues. The CDR3 DNA follows: TGTGCCAGCAGCTTCAGAGCGGGGCAGACCGGGGAGCTGTTTTTT. Residues: CASSFRAGQTGELFF.

The chain carries TRBV9 and TRBJ2-5; D gene uncertain. Trimming stripped 0 bases from V and 1 base from J, with 10 bases between. Germline V gene data show CDR1 as SGDLS and CDR2 as YYNGEE. This CDR3 contains 15 residues. For the CDR3, the DNA is TGTGCCAGCAGCGTAGACTCCTGGAGCCAAGAGACCCAGTACTTC. Translated, it gives CASSVDSWSQETQYF.

The chain links TRBV9 to TRBJ1-4, with 7 bases lining up with TRBD1. V dropped 0 bases and J dropped 7; count of bases not matched to a gene: 9. Germline V gene sequence: CDR1 SGDLS, CDR2 YYNGEE. The CDR3 spans 16 residues. The CDR3 nucleotides read TGTGCCAGCAGCGTAGAGGGGGCCGGACCTGGTGAAAAACTGTTTTTT. It yields the protein CASSVEGAGPGEKLFF.

This clone came up a few times. Other DNA sequences of this sample code for an identical CDR3. The CDR3 reads CASSLAGSGGYTF. In DNA form, the CDR3 reads TGTGCCAGCAGCTTAGCGGGTAGCGGTGGCTACACCTTC. The V gene is TRBV7-2, the J gene TRBJ1-2; D is unclear. The CDR3 spans 13 residues. Germline-derived CDR1 and CDR2 are SGHTA and FQGNSA. Trimming pared 0 bases from V and 7 bases from J, leaving 9 bases between.

This sequence joins TRBV6-5 and TRBJ1-4; D gene unclear. The CDR3 consists of 14 residues. Looked up from germline, CDR1 is MNHEY and CDR2 is SVGAGI. Trimming pared 11 bases from V and 3 bases from J, leaving 16 bases between. The CDR3 loop reads CACARGGANEKLFF. DNA of the CDR3: TGTGCCTGCGCAAGAGGAGGAGCTAATGAAAAACTGTTTTTT.

The chain recombines TRBV19 with TRBJ1-1; D not certain. Germline loops: CDR1 LNHDA, CDR2 SQIVND (reference sequence). V gave up 2 bases and J gave up 0 bases, with 16 bases separating them. This CDR3 is built from 17 residues. The CDR3 DNA reads as TGTGCCAGTAGTATACGTCCCGGCCACGGCATGAACACTGAAGCTTTCTTT. Translated: CASSIRPGHGMNTEAFF.